Following are 29 T cell receptor beta chains from one sample sequenced in a study of cytomegalovirus exposure and HLA in healthy donors. Researchers ran the PCR with 60 Vbeta and 13 Jbeta primers. Data came from immunoSEQ multiplex PCR; TCRdb stores just in-frame clones and leaves some out. The table has roughly 120,000 clones, over 60% seen once. Sequenced material: PBMCs. These receptors all stem from a middle-aged woman in good health and CMV-seropositive.

The rearrangement uses TRBV29-1 and TRBJ1-1; D remains unclear. The ends were cut back, 6 bases at V and 1 base at J, with 12 bases in the middle. The germline V gene encodes CDR1 SQVTM and CDR2 ANQGSEA. The length of the CDR3 is 13 residues. CDR3 in amino acids: CSVEKGRNTEAFF. The CDR3 DNA reads TGCAGCGTGGAAAAAGGGAGGAACACTGAAGCTTTCTTT.

The genes are TRBV6-5 and TRBJ2-3; D may be TRBD2 (6 bases). This CDR3 is built from 15 residues. V lost 6 bases, J lost 5 bases, and 18 bases lay in between. CDR1 is MNHEY and CDR2 is SVGAGI in the germline V gene. CDR3 in amino acids: CASSQNPSARDTQYF. The CDR3 DNA reads as TGTGCCAGCAGCCAGAATCCTAGCGCACGAGATACGCAGTATTTT.

In this sample, this clone turned up a few times. The genes are TRBV7-2 and TRBJ1-2; D gene uncertain. Trimming took 4 bases from V and 2 from J, leaving 8 bases between them. This CDR3 comprises 13 residues. The germline gives CDR1 SGHTA, CDR2 FQGNSA. The CDR3 is CASSSGANYGYTF. The CDR3 DNA is TGTGCCAGCAGCTCGGGAGCCAACTATGGCTACACCTTC.

The CDR3 sequence is CASQSHKTGGNEQFF. CDR3 DNA sequence: TGTGCCAGCCAATCGCATAAGACAGGGGGCAATGAGCAGTTCTTC. The chain is built from TRBV2 and TRBJ2-1, with 9 nucleotides matching TRBD1. Germline CDR1 and CDR2: SNHLY and FYNNEI. The CDR3 totals 15 residues. The V segment lost 8 bases and the J segment 6 bases; nucleotides outside the gene matches: 11.

This chain uses TRBV29-1 with TRBJ1-2, with TRBD1 matching over 7 bases. The CDR3 spans 12 residues. CDR1 is SQVTM and CDR2 is ANQGSEA in the germline V gene. V shed 3 bases and J 8 bases; nucleotides not matched to a gene: 6. This chain's CDR3 is CSVDRQGGGYTF. CDR3 DNA: TGCAGCGTTGATAGACAGGGAGGCGGCTACACCTTC.

The chain carries TRBV10-3 and TRBJ2-7; D ambiguous. Germline CDR1 and CDR2: ENHRY and SYGVKD. The length of the CDR3 is 13 residues. Trimming cost V 2 bases and J 3 bases, with 8 bases left between them. This CDR3 reads CAISEPPGYEQYF. The CDR3 coding sequence is TGTGCCATCAGTGAGCCCCCGGGCTACGAGCAGTACTTC.

This chain links TRBV7-2 with TRBJ1-3; unclear D gene. This CDR3 is built from 14 residues. The V end was cut by 6 bases, the J end by 7 bases, with 16 bases between. Germline V gene data show CDR1 as SGHTA and CDR2 as FQGNSA. The CDR3 spells CASRSEGVTNTIYF. In nucleotides, the CDR3 is TGTGCCAGCAGGTCAGAAGGAGTCACGAACACCATATATTTT.

The CDR3 coding sequence is TGCAGCGTTGGAGACAGGGCATGGGCTTTCTTT. Translating gives CSVGDRAWAFF. The chain joins TRBV29-1 to TRBJ1-1; TRBD1 matches 7 bases. The CDR3 is made up of 11 amino acids. Germline CDR1 and CDR2: SQVTM and ANQGSEA. Germline trimming cut 4 bases from V and 11 bases from J; bases unmatched to any gene: 7.

The chain carries TRBV2 and TRBJ1-6; D gene ambiguous. This CDR3 comprises 17 residues. Trimming stripped 7 bases from V and 0 bases from J, with 16 bases between. Germline V CDR1 and CDR2: SNHLY, FYNNEI. The CDR3 protein is CASKGTVGSSYNSPLHF. CDR3 nucleotide sequence: TGTGCCAGCAAGGGAACCGTCGGGAGCTCCTATAATTCACCCCTCCACTTT.

The J gene is TRBJ2-1, the V gene TRBV7-9; perhaps TRBD2 as D (7 bases). CDR3 size: 17 residues. The germline V and J ends were trimmed by 1 base and 2 bases, with 15 bases remaining between them. CDR1 is SEHNR and CDR2 is FQNEAQ in the germline V gene (reference sequence). CDR3 DNA sequence: TGTGCCAGCAGCTTAGGAGTCGGCGGGGGCACCTACAATGAGCAGTTCTTC. As protein: CASSLGVGGGTYNEQFF.

This clone occurred a few times. This chain links TRBV11-3 with TRBJ1-1; D unresolved. V dropped 4 bases and J dropped 3 bases, with 9 bases sitting between them. Germline V gene data show CDR1 as SGHNT and CDR2 as YENEEA. This CDR3 comprises 13 residues. The CDR3 sequence: CASSSRAYTEAFF. The CDR3 DNA is TGTGCCAGCAGCTCTAGAGCTTACACTGAAGCTTTCTTT.

V usage is TRBV28 and J usage is TRBJ1-2, with unresolved D. The CDR3 consists of 13 residues. Per the germline V gene, CDR1 is MDHEN and CDR2 is SYDVKM. V lost 7 bases and J 0 bases, leaving 9 bases between the germline ends. In nucleotides, the CDR3 is TGTGCCAGCAACCCTCTAGCTAACTATGGCTACACCTTC. This encodes CASNPLANYGYTF.

The V call is TRBV16, the J call TRBJ1-5, with D maybe TRBD1 (5 bases). This CDR3 has 16 residues. Per germline, CDR1 KGHSY and CDR2 FQNENV. V lost 8 bases, J lost 0 bases, and 17 bases lay in between. DNA for the CDR3: TGTGCCAGCGATGCTGGGGGGTTGGATAGCAATCAGCCCCAGCATTTT. Translating gives CASDAGGLDSNQPQHF.

The chain recombines TRBV27 with TRBJ1-2; D remains unclear. The germline V gene encodes CDR1 MNHEY and CDR2 SMNVEV (reference sequence). The length of the CDR3 is 12 residues. The V end lost 2 bases, the J end lost 8 bases, and 9 bases lay between the germline ends. CDR3 sequence (DNA): TGTGCCAGCAGTTTAAATGGGGAGGGCTACACCTTC. Its translation: CASSLNGEGYTF.

The CDR3 loop reads CASSSLAGVNEQFF. In nucleotides, the CDR3 is TGTGCCAGCAGCTCCCTAGCGGGGGTTAATGAGCAGTTCTTC. V gene TRBV5-6 combines with J gene TRBJ2-1; 10 bases agree with TRBD2. The CDR3 is 14 amino acids. The V and J ends lost 3 bases and 7 bases, in that order; junction bases with no gene match: 4. Germline CDR1 is SGHDT and CDR2 is YYEEEE.

The chain couples TRBV5-1 to TRBJ2-1; D perhaps matches TRBD1 (5 bases). CDR1 and CDR2 from the germline V gene are SGHRS and YFSETQ. Between the trimmed V and J ends, which lost 7 bases and 1 base, there was a span of 6 bases. The CDR3 is made up of 12 amino acids. In DNA form, the CDR3 reads TGCGCCAGCCGACAGTCCTACAATGAGCAGTTCTTC. Translating gives CASRQSYNEQFF.

The genes are TRBV29-1 and TRBJ1-2; D is possibly TRBD1 (6 bases). Looked up from germline, CDR1 is SQVTM and CDR2 is ANQGSEA. V was cut by 5 bases and J by 4 bases, with 17 bases left in between. This CDR3 comprises 14 residues. The CDR3: CSVRSGTLAYGYTF. The DNA for the CDR3 is TGCAGCGTTCGCAGCGGGACACTAGCCTATGGCTACACCTTC.

This clone was seen more than once but under ten times. The chain combines TRBV25-1 with TRBJ2-5; TRBD2 might be the D (5 bases). The germline CDR1 and CDR2 sequences are MGHDK and SYGVNS. V was clipped by 3 bases and J by 4 bases, with 9 bases between them. This CDR3 region has 13 residues. The CDR3 sequence: CASSDLAPETQYF. The CDR3, as DNA: TGTGCCAGCAGTGATCTAGCCCCAGAGACCCAGTACTTC.

This chain uses TRBV7-2 with TRBJ2-7, with D possibly being TRBD1 (5 bases). Per the germline V gene, CDR1 is SGHTA and CDR2 is FQGNSA. This CDR3 region has 13 residues. Trimming took 6 bases from V and 2 from J, leaving 11 bases between them. The CDR3, as DNA: TGTGCCAGCAGTCTGGACACTACCTACGAGCAGTACTTC. This gives the protein CASSLDTTYEQYF.

The chain couples TRBV5-6 to TRBJ1-1; D unresolved. The V end lost 0 bases, the J end lost 2 bases, and 5 bases lay between the germline ends. The CDR3 runs 13 residues. Germline assignment: CDR1 SGHDT and CDR2 YYEEEE. The CDR3 sequence: CASSLDRNTEAFF. In DNA, the CDR3 is TGTGCCAGCAGCTTGGACAGAAACACTGAAGCTTTCTTT.

Only a few counts were recorded for this clone. The chain has TRBV7-2 and TRBJ1-3, with D perhaps matching TRBD1 (6 bases). V gave up 5 bases and J gave up 0 bases, with 17 bases separating them. There are 17 residues in the CDR3. Germline V CDR1 and CDR2: SGHTA, FQGNSA. DNA for the CDR3: TGTGCCAGCAGCAAGGGGGGGGGCCCTAACTCTGGAAACACCATATATTTT. Its translation: CASSKGGGPNSGNTIYF. The full variable domain, in which reference TRBV7-2 and TRBJ1-3 provide the parts outside the CDR3, is GAGVSQSPSNKVTEKGKDVELRCDPISGHTALYWYRQSLGQGLEFLIYFQGNSAPDKSGLPSDRFSAERTGGSVSTLTIQRTQQEDSAVYLCASSKGGGPNSGNTIYFGEGSWLTVV.

A note on this clone: One end of the junction varies from germline; a read error may be responsible. V usage is TRBV9 and J usage is TRBJ2-2; 10 bases are shared with TRBD1. From germline, CDR1 is SGDLS and CDR2 YYNGEE. CDR3 length: 17 amino acids. Here the CDR3 DNA reads TGTGCCAGCAGCGTTACCCGACAGGGGGCGAATACCGGGGAGCTGTTTTTT. As protein: CASSVTRQGANTGELFF.

The chain employs TRBV2 and TRBJ1-6, with TRBD1 as a possible D gene (5 bases). The CDR3 extends over 15 amino acids. CDR1 and CDR2 from the germline V gene are SNHLY and FYNNEI. Trimming took off 6 bases at V and 7 bases at J, with 16 bases between the two ends. CDR3 in amino acids: CASRTGEGWNSPLHF. The CDR3, as DNA: TGTGCCAGCAGGACTGGGGAGGGGTGGAATTCACCCCTCCACTTT.

The chain carries TRBV6-1 and TRBJ2-2; 7 bases match TRBD2. The CDR3 is 15 residues long. Germline V CDR1 and CDR2: MNHNS, SASEGT. V lost 4 bases and J lost 0; bases outside the gene matches: 2. The CDR3 here is CASSVTSSNTGELFF. In DNA form, the CDR3 reads TGTGCCAGCAGTGTGACTAGCTCGAACACCGGGGAGCTGTTTTTT.

The rearrangement uses TRBV19 and TRBJ1-2; no firm D call. The CDR3 length is 14 residues. The germline V gene has CDR1 LNHDA and CDR2 SQIVND (reference sequence). V was pared by 2 bases and J by 4 bases, with 11 bases between. This CDR3 is CASSIRTASYGYTF. The CDR3 DNA is TGTGCCAGTAGTATAAGAACGGCTAGCTATGGCTACACCTTC.

The chain links TRBV27 to TRBJ1-5, with TRBD1 as a possible D gene (6 bases). This CDR3 region has 13 residues. Germline CDR1 is MNHEY and CDR2 is SMNVEV (reference sequence). Trimming removed 3 bases from V and 7 bases from J, with 10 bases in between. CDR3 nucleotide sequence: TGTGCCAGCAGTTTGGAAGGACAGCAGCCCCAGCATTTT. Its translation is CASSLEGQQPQHF.

This chain connects TRBV18 to TRBJ1-2; no reliable D call. The CDR3 is 13 residues long. Germline V lookup: CDR1 KGHSH, CDR2 LQKENI. Between the trimmed V and J ends, which lost 3 bases and 4 bases, there was a span of 9 bases. CDR3 sequence (DNA): TGTGCCAGCTCACCTGGGCAGGCCTATGGCTACACCTTC. Translated, it gives CASSPGQAYGYTF.

This clone was seen more than once but under ten times. This rearrangement joins TRBV6-1 to TRBJ2-7; D not certain. Germline CDR1 and CDR2: MNHNS and SASEGT. The CDR3 is 13 amino acids. With 4 bases removed from V and 4 bases from J, the gap between germline ends came to 11 bases. The CDR3 is CASSVRQEYEQYF. The CDR3 DNA reads TGTGCCAGCAGTGTCAGGCAGGAATACGAGCAGTACTTC.

J is TRBJ1-1 and V is TRBV27; 7 nucleotides align to TRBD1. Per germline, CDR1 MNHEY and CDR2 SMNVEV (reference sequence). After removal of 3 bases from V and 6 bases from J, the junction contained 7 bases not matched to a gene. This CDR3 spans 14 amino acids. The DNA for the CDR3 is TGTGCCAGCAGTTTTCTGGAGGGGGCGGCTGAAGCTTTCTTT. This encodes CASSFLEGAAEAFF.